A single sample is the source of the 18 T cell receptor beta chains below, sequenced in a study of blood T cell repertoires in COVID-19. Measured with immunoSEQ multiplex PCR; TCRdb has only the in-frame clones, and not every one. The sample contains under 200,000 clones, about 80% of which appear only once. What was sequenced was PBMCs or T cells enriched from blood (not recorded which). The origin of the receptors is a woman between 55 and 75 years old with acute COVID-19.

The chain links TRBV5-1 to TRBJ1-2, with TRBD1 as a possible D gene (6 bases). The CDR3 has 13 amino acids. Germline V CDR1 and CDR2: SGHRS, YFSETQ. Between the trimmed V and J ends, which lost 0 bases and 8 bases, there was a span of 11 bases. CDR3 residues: CASSLARGHGYTF. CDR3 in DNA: TGCGCCAGCAGCTTGGCCAGGGGCCACGGCTACACCTTC. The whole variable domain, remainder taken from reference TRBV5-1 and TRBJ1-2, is KAGVTQTPRYLIKTRGQQVTLSCSPISGHRSVSWYQQTPGQGLQFLFEYFSETQRNKGNFPGRFSGRQFSNSRSEMNVSTLELGDSALYLCASSLARGHGYTFGSGTRLTVV.

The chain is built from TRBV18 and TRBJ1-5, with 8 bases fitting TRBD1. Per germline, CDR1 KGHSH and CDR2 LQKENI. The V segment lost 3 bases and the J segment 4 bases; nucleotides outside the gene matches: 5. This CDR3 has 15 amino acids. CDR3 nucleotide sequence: TGTGCCAGCTCACCGGGACAGGAGGATAATCAGCCCCAGCATTTT. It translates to CASSPGQEDNQPQHF. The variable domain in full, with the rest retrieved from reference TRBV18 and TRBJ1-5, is NAGVMQNPRHLVRRRGQEARLRCSPMKGHSHVYWYRQLPEEGLKFMVYLQKENIIDESGMPKERFSAEFPKEGPSILRIQQVVRGDSAAYFCASSPGQEDNQPQHFGDGTRLSIL.

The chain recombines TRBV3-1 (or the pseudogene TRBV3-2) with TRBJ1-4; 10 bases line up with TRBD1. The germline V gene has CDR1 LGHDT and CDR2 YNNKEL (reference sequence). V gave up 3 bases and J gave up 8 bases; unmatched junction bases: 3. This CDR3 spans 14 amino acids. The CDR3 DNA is TGTGCCAGCAGCCATTCGGACAGGGGGGAAAAACTGTTTTTT. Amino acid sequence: CASSHSDRGEKLFF.

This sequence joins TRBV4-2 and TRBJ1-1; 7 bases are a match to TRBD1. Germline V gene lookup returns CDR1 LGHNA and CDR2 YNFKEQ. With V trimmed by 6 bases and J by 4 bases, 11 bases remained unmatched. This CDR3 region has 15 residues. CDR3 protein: CASSRPDRDGTEAFF. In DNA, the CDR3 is TGTGCCAGCAGTCGCCCCGACAGGGACGGCACTGAAGCTTTCTTT.

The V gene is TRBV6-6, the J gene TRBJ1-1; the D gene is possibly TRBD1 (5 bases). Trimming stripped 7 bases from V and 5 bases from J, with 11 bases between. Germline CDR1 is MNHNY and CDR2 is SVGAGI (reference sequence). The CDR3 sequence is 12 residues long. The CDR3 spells CASMTGGTEAFF. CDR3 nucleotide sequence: TGTGCCAGCATGACCGGGGGAACTGAAGCTTTCTTT.

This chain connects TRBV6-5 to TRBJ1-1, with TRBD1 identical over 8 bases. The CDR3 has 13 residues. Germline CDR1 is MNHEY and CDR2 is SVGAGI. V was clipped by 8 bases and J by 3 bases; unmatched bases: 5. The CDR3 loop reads CASAGQGDTEAFF. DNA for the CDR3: TGTGCCAGCGCTGGACAGGGAGACACTGAAGCTTTCTTT.

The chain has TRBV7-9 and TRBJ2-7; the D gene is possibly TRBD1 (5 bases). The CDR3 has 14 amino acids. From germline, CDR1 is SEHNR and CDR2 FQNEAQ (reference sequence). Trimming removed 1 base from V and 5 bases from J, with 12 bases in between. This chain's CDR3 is CASSLVRDSHEQYF. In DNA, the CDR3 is TGTGCCAGCAGCTTAGTTAGAGACAGCCACGAGCAGTACTTC.

DNA for the CDR3: TGTGCCAGCAGTGTGAAACAGGCCGTTGAAGCTTTCTTT. It is translated as CASSVKQAVEAFF. The V gene is TRBV2, the J gene TRBJ1-1; D may be TRBD1 (5 bases). V was clipped by 4 bases and J by 7 bases, with 13 bases between them. This CDR3 contains 13 residues. In germline, CDR1 is SNHLY, CDR2 FYNNEI.

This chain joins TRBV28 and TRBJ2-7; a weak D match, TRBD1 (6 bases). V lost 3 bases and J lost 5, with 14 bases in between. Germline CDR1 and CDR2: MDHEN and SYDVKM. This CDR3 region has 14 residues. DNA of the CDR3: TGTGCCAGCAGTTTTAGGGGGTTCCCGAACGAGCAGTACGTC. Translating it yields CASSFRGFPNEQYV.

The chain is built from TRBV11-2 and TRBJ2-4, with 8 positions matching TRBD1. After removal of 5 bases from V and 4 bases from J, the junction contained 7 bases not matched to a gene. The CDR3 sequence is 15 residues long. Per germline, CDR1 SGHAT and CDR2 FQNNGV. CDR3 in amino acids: CASSTQDREKNIQYF. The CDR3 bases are TGTGCCAGCAGCACGCAGGACAGGGAGAAAAACATTCAGTACTTC.

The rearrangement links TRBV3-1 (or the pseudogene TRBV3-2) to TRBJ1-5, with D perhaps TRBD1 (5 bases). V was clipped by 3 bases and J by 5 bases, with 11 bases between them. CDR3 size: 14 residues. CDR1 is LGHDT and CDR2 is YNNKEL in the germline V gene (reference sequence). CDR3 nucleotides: TGTGCCAGCAGCCATACAGGAGGGGATCAGCCCCAGCATTTT. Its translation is CASSHTGGDQPQHF.

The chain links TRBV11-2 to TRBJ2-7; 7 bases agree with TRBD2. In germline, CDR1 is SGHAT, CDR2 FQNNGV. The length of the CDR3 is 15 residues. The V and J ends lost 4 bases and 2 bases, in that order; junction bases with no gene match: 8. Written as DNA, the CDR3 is TGTGCCAGCAGCTCGCCGGGACTACAAACCTACGAGCAGTACGTC. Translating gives CASSSPGLQTYEQYV.

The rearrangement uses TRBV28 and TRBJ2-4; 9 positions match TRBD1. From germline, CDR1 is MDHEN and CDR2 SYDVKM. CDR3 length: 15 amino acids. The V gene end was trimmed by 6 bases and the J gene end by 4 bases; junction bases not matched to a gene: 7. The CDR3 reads CASSRLGTGKNIQYF. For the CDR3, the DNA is TGTGCCAGCAGCCGTTTAGGGACAGGGAAAAACATTCAGTACTTC.

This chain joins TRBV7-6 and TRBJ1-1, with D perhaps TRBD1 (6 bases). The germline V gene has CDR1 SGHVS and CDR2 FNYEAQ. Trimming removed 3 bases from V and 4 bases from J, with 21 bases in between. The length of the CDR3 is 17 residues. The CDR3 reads CASSLTRFGQPGTEAFF. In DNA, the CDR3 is TGTGCCAGCAGCTTGACACGATTTGGACAGCCGGGCACTGAAGCTTTCTTT. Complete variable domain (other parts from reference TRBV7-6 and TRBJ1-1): GAGVSQSPRYKVTKRGQDVALRCDPISGHVSLYWYRQALGQGPEFLTYFNYEAQQDKSGLPNDRFSAERPEGSISTLTIQRTEQRDSAMYRCASSLTRFGQPGTEAFFGQGTRLTVV.

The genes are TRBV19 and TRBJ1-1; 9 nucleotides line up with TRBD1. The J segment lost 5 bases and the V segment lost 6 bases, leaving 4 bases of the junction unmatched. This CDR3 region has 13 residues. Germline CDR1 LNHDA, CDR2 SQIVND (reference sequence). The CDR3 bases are TGTGCCAGTAGGACAGGGGGAAAAACTGAAGCTTTCTTT. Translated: CASRTGGKTEAFF.

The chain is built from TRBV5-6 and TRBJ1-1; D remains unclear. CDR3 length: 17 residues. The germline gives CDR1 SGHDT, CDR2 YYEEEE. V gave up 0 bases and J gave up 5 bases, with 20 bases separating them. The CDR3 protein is CASSLESPPSPKTEAFF. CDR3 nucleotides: TGTGCCAGCAGCTTGGAATCCCCCCCCAGTCCGAAGACTGAAGCTTTCTTT.

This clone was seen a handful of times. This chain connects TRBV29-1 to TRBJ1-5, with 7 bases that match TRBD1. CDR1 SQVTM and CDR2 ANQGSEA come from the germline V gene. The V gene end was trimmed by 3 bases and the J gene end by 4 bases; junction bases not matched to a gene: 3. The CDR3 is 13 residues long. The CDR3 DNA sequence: TGCAGCGTTGAGGGGACAGAGAATCAGCCCCAGCATTTT. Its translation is CSVEGTENQPQHF.

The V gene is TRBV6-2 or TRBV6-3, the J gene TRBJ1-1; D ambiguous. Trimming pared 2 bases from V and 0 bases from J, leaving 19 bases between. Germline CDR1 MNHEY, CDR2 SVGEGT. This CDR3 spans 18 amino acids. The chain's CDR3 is CASSYTSRVNRMNTEAFF. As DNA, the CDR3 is TGTGCCAGCAGTTACACCTCACGGGTGAACCGTATGAACACTGAAGCTTTCTTT.